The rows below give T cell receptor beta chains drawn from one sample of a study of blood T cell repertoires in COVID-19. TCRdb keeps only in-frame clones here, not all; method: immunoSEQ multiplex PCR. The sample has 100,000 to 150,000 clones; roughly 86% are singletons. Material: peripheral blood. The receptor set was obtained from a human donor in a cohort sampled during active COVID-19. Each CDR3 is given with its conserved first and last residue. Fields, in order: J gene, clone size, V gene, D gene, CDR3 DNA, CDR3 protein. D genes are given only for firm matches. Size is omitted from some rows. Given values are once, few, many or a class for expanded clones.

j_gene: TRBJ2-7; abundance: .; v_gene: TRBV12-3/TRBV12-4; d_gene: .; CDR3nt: TGTGCCAGCAGTTCGACAGTTACCTACGAGCAGTACTTC; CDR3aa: CASSSTVTYEQYF
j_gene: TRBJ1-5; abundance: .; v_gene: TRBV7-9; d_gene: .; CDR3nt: TGTGCCAGCAGCGCATTACCGACAGGTTCAGAAAATCAGCCCCAGCATTTT; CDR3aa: CASSALPTGSENQPQHF
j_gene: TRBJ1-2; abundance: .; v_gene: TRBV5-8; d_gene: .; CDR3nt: TGTGCCAGCAGCTCACCCGGACTGGGTTTTTATGGCTACACCTTC; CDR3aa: CASSSPGLGFYGYTF
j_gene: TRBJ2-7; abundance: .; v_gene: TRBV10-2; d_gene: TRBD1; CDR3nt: TGCGCCAGCAAAAGGACAGGATCCTACTACGAGCAGTACTTC; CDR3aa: CASKRTGSYYEQYF
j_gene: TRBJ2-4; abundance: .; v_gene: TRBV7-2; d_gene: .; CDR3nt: TGTGCCAGCAGCCTCAGACTAGAGGTAAACATTCAGTACTTC; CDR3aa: CASSLRLEVNIQYF
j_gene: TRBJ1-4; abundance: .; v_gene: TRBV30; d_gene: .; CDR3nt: TGTGCCTGGGCTACGGGGGTTAATGAAAAACTGTTTTTT; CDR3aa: CAWATGVNEKLFF
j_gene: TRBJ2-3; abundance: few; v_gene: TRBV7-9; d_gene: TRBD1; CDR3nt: TGTGCCAGCAGCTCTCCGGGGGCAGGGGGCACGGATTTT; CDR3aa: CASSSPGAGGTDF
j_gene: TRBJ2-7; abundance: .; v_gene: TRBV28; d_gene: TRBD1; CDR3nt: TGTGCCAGCATCGGTGGCGGGACAGGGTACTACGAGCAGTACTTC; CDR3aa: CASIGGGTGYYEQYF
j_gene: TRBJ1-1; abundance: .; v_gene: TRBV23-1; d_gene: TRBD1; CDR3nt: TGCGCCAGCAGTCAATCCCTGGGACAGCGGGTGATTGTGAACACTGAAGCTTTCTTT; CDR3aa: CASSQSLGQRVIVNTEAFF
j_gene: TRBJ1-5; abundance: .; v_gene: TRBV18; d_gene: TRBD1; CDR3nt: TGTGCCAGCTCACCCGGAGACCCGGACAGGGTTGGGGGTGTCTATAGCAATCAGCCCCAGCATTTT; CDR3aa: CASSPGDPDRVGGVYSNQPQHF
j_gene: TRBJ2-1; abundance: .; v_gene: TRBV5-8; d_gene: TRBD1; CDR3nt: TGTGCCAGCAGTTTGGACAGGCGAACGGCCAATGAGCAGTTCTTC; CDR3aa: CASSLDRRTANEQFF
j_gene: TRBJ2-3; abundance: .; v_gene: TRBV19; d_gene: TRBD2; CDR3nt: TGTGCCAGTAGTTTGGGACTAGCGGGAGATCAAGCAGATACGCAGTATTTT; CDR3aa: CASSLGLAGDQADTQYF
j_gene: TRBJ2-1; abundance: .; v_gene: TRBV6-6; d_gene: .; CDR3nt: TGTGCCAGCAGTCCGCGACAGAAGCAGTTCTTC; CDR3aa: CASSPRQKQFF
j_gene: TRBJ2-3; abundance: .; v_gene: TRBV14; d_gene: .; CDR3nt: TGTGCCAGCAGCCAAGATTCTTGGCGGGGTACGCAGTATTTT; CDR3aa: CASSQDSWRGTQYF
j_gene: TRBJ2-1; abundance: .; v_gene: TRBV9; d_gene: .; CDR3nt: TGTGCCAGCAGCGGGACGGGAAGATCTCGGATCTTC; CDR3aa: CASSGTGRSRIF
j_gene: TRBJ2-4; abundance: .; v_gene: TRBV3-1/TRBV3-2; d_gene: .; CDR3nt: TGTGCCAGCAGCCAAAGGACTCATGTTCACATTCAGTACTTC; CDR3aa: CASSQRTHVHIQYF
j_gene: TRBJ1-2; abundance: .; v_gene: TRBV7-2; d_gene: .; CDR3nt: TGTGCCAGCAGCTTTTCGGCAGGTGCCACCTATGGCTACACCTTC; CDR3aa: CASSFSAGATYGYTF
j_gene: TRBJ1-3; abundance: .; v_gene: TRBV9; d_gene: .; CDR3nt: TGTGCCAGCGCACGCCCTAGGGGTGGTGGAAACACCATATATTTT; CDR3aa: CASARPRGGGNTIYF
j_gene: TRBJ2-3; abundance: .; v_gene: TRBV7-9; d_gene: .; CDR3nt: TGTGCCAGCAGCTTATTTGTGGTGACATTGGGCACAGATACGCAGTATTTT; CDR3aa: CASSLFVVTLGTDTQYF
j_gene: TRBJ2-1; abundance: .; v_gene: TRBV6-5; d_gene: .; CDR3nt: TGTGCCAGCAGGGGGCCCTACAATGAGCAGTTCTTC; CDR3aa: CASRGPYNEQFF
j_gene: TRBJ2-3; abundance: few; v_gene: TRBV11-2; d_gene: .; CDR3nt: TGTGCCAGCAGCTCCTTGACTACCACAGATACGCAGTATTTT; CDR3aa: CASSSLTTTDTQYF
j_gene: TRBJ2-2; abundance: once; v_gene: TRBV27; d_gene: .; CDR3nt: TGTGCCAGCAGTCCCCCCGCTCGGGCCGGGGAGCTGTTTTTT; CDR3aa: CASSPPARAGELFF
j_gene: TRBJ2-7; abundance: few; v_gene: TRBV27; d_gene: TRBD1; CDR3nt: TGTGCCAGCAGTCTCAGGGACAGCCCCCTTGGGCAGTACTTC; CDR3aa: CASSLRDSPLGQYF
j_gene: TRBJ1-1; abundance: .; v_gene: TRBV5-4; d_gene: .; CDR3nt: TGTGCCAGCAGCTTAACGGGTTTCGCTGAAGCTTTCTTT; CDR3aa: CASSLTGFAEAFF
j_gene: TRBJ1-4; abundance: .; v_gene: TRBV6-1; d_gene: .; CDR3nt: TGTGCCAGCAGTGGTTCTGGGGGCAGTATCGGTGAAAAACTGTTTTTT; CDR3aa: CASSGSGGSIGEKLFF
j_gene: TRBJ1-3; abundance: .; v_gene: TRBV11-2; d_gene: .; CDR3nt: TGTGCCAGCAGCTTCAGGAATGAGGGAAACACCATATATTTT; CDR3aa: CASSFRNEGNTIYF
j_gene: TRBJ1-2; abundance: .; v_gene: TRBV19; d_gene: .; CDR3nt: TGTGCCAGTTGGCAGGGGAGCCCTCCTAACTATGGCTACACCTTC; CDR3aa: CASWQGSPPNYGYTF
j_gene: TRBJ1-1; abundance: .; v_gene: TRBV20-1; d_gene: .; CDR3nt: TGCAGTGCCCCCGGGAACACTGAAGCTTTCTTT; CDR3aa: CSAPGNTEAFF
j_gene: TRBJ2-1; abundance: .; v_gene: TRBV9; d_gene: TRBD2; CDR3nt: TGTGCCAGCAGCGGCTTTCACGGAGCGGGACGGGTAGCGAATGAGCAGTTCTTC; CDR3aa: CASSGFHGAGRVANEQFF
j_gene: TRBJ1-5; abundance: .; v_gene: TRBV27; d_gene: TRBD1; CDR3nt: TGTGCCAGCAGTCTTGACAGGGTTCAGCCCCAGCATTTT; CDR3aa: CASSLDRVQPQHF
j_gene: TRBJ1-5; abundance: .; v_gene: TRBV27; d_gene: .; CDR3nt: TGTGCCAGCAGTTTTTCCCAAAATCAGCCCCAGCATTTT; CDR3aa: CASSFSQNQPQHF
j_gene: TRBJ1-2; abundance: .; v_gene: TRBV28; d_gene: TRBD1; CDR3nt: TGTGCCAGCCGGACAGGGGGCTTCTATGGCTACACCTTC; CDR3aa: CASRTGGFYGYTF
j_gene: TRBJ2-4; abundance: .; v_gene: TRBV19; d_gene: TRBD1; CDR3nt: TGTGCCAGTAGTATAGAGGCGGTCGGGACAGCTACACTAGCCAAAAACATTCAGTACTTC; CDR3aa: CASSIEAVGTATLAKNIQYF
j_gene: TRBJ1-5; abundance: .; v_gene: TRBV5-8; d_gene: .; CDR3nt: TGTGCCAGCAGCTTCCGAGGCTATCAGCCCCAGCATTTT; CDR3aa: CASSFRGYQPQHF
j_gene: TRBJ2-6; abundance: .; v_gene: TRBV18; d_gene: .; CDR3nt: TGTGCCAGCTCACCACGTAGGGGCTCTGGGGCCAACGTCCTGACTTTC; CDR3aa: CASSPRRGSGANVLTF
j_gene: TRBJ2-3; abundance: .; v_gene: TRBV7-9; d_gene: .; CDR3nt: TGTGCCAGCAGCTTAGGTACCGGAGATACGCAGTATTTT; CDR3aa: CASSLGTGDTQYF
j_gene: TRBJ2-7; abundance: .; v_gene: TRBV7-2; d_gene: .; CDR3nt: TGTGCCAGCAGCTTAGCCGGCGAGCAGTACTTC; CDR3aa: CASSLAGEQYF
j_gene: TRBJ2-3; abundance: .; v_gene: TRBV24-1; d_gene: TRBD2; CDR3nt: TGTGCCACCAGTGATCGGGGACTAGCGGCAGATACGCAGTATTTT; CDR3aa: CATSDRGLAADTQYF
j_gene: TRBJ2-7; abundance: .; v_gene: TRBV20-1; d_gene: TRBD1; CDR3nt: TGCAGTGCTAGTCCTCCCGGGACAGCCAACGAGCAGTACTTC; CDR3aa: CSASPPGTANEQYF
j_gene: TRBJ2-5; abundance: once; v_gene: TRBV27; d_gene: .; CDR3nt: TGTGCCAGCAGTTTGAGCTTCCAAGAGACCCAGTACTTC; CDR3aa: CASSLSFQETQYF
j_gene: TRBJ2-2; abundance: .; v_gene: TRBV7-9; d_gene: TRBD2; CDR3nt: TGTGCCAGCAGCTCACCCTGGGGAGCGGGAGGGAACACCGGGGAGCTGTTTTTT; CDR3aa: CASSSPWGAGGNTGELFF
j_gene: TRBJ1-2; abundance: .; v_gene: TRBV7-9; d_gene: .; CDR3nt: TGTGCCAGCAGCACAGATGTGTTACATGGCTACACCTTC; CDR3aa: CASSTDVLHGYTF
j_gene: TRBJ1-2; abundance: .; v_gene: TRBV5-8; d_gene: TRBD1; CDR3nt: TGTGCCAGCAGCTCCCGGGAACAGGGGATGTTTGGTGGCTACACCTTC; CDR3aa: CASSSREQGMFGGYTF
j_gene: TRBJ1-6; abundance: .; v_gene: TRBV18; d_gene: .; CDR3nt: TGTGCCAGCTCACCAGTGGGAGTCAATTCACCCCTCCACTTT; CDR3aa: CASSPVGVNSPLHF
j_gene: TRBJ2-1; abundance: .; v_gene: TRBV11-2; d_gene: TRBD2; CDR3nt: TGTGCCAGCAGCTTATCTAGCGGGAGGCTCAATGAGCAGTTCTTC; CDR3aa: CASSLSSGRLNEQFF
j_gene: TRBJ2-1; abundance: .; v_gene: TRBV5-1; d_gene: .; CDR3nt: TGCGCCAGCAGCTTAGGGGGGGCCTACAATGAGCAGTTCTTC; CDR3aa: CASSLGGAYNEQFF
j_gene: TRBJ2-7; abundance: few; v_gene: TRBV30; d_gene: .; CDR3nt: TGTGCCTGGAGTGGACAGCTGTACGAGCAGTACTTC; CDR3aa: CAWSGQLYEQYF
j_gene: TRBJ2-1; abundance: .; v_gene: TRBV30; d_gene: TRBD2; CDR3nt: TGTGCCTGGAAGACCGGGACTAGCGGGGCCTACAATGAGCAGTTCTTC; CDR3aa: CAWKTGTSGAYNEQFF
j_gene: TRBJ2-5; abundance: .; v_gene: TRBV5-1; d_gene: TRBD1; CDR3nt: TGCGCCAGCGCCCGACAGGGCCACCAAGAGACCCAGTACTTC; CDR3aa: CASARQGHQETQYF
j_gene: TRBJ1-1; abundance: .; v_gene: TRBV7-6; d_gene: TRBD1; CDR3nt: TGTGCCAGCAGCTTAGAGGGGGCCATGAACACTGAAGCTTTCTTT; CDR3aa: CASSLEGAMNTEAFF
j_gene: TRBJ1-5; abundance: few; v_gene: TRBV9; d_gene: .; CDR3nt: TGTGCCAGCAGCGTAGGACAGGCCCCCAATCAGCCCCAGCATTTT; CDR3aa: CASSVGQAPNQPQHF
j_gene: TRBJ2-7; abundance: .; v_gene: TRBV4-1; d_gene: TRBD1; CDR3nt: TGCGCCAGCAGCCGACAGGGATTAGGCTACGAGCAGTACTTC; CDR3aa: CASSRQGLGYEQYF
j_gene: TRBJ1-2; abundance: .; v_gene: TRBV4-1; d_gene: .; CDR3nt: TGCGCCAGCAGCCAAGTCGGGGTAGGCTATGGCTACACCTTC; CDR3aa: CASSQVGVGYGYTF
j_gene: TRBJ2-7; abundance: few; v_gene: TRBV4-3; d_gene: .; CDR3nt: TGCGCCAGCAGCCAAACTGTGGATGTGCGGGCGATAGGCTTC; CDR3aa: CASSQTVDVRAIGF
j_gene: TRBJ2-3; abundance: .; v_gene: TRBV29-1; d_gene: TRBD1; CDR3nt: TGCAGCGTTGCCAGAGGGGGCTCCACAGATACGCAGTATTTT; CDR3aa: CSVARGGSTDTQYF